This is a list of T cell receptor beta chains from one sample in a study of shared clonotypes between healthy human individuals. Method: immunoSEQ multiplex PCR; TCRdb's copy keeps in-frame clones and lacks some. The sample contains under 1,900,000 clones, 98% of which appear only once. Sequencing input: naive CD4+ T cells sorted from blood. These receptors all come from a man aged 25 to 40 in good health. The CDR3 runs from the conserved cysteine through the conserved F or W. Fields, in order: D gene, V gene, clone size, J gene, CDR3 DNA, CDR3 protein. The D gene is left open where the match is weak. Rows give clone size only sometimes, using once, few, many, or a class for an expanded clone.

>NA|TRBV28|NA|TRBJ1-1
TGTGCCAGCAGATCTTCTCCCAGGGGGAACACTGAAGCTTTCTTT
CASRSSPRGNTEAFF
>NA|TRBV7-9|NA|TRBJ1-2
TGTGCCAGCAGCTTAAACACCGACTTC
CASSLNTDF
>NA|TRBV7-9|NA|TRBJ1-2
TGTGCCAGCAGCCCGTCCTCGACGGATCTCAGCTATGGCTACACCTTC
CASSPSSTDLSYGYTF
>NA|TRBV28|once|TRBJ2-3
TGTGCCAGCAGAACCGGGAGAAAGGTTTTAGATACGCAGTATTTT
CASRTGRKVLDTQYF
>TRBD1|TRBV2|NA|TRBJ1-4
TGTGCCAGCAGTGAAGCGACAGGGCAAGCTAATGAAAAACTGTTTTTT
CASSEATGQANEKLFF
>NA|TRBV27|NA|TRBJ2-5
TGTGCCAGCACCTCCGGGGAGACCCAGTACTTC
CASTSGETQYF
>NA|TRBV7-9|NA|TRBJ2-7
TGTGCCAGCAGCTTAAGAGGGGCAACCTACGAGCAGTACTTC
CASSLRGATYEQYF
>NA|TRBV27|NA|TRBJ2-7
TGTGCCAGCAGTGGACAGATCAGCTCCTACGAGCAGTACTTC
CASSGQISSYEQYF
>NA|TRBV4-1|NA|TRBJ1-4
TGCGCCAGCAGCCAAGTCGGCCGGGGGGAGGGCTTAACTAATGAAAAACTGTTTTTT
CASSQVGRGEGLTNEKLFF
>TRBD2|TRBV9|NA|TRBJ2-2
TGTGCCAGCAGCGTAGCTTTAGCGGGAGGCCTTCCCGGGGAGCTGTTTTTT
CASSVALAGGLPGELFF
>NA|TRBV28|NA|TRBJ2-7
TGTGCCAGCAGTTCTTTTTCTAGCGCCTCCGAGCAGTACTTC
CASSSFSSASEQYF
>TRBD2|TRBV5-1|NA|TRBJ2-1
TGCGCCAGCAGCTTGGAGACTAGCGGGAGGAGCTATGAGCAGTTCTTC
CASSLETSGRSYEQFF
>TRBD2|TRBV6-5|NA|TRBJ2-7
TGTGCCAGCAGACCAGCGGGAGCTATAAACGAGCAGTACTTC
CASRPAGAINEQYF
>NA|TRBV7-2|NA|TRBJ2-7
TGTGCCAGCAGCTTAGCGCTGACCCTCGGGGACGAGCAGTACTTC
CASSLALTLGDEQYF
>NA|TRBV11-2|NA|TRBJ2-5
TGTGCCAGCAGCGCCCTGACGTGGGGGACCCAAGAGACCCAGTACTTC
CASSALTWGTQETQYF
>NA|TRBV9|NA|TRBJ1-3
TGTGCCAGCAGCGTAGCAGCTGGAAACACCATATATTTT
CASSVAAGNTIYF
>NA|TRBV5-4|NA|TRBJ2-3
TGTGCCAGCAGTCCAGACACAGATACGCAGTATTTT
CASSPDTDTQYF
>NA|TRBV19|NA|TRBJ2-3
TGTGCCACCTCTGGGAGGCGCCAGGGGACAGATACGCAGTATTTT
CATSGRRQGTDTQYF
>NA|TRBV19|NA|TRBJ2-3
TGTGCCAGTAGTATGAGGGACTCCAGAGATACGCAGTATTTT
CASSMRDSRDTQYF
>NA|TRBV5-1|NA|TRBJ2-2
TGCGCCAGCAGCTCCACGGACCCGGCGGTCGGGGAGCTGTTTTTT
CASSSTDPAVGELFF
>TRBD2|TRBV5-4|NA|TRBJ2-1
TGTGCCAGCAGCTTTGGGTGGACTAGCGGGGATCACAATGAGCAGTTCTTC
CASSFGWTSGDHNEQFF
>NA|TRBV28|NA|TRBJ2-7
TGTGCCAGCAGCCCACCAGACCACGAGCAGTACTTC
CASSPPDHEQYF
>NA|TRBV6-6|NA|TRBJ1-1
TGTGCCAGCAACGTAGTAGGGCTAGGGCGGAGCACTGAAGCTTTCTTT
CASNVVGLGRSTEAFF
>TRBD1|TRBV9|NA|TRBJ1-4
TGTGCCAGCAGCGGAACGGACAGGGGGGAAGAAAAACTGTTTTTT
CASSGTDRGEEKLFF
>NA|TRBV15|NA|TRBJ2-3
TGTGCCACCCATGATACAAACACAGATACGCAGTATTTT
CATHDTNTDTQYF
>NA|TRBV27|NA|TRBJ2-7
TGTGCCAGCAGTTCCCTGCGACCGTACGAGCAGTACTTC
CASSSLRPYEQYF
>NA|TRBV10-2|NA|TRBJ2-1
TGCGCCAGCAGGCCGGGCCTCGGTCCCTACAATGAGCAGTTCTTC
CASRPGLGPYNEQFF
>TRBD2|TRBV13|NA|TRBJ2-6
TGTGCCAGCAGCCTGACTAGCGGGAGATCTGGGGCCAACGTCCTGACTTTC
CASSLTSGRSGANVLTF
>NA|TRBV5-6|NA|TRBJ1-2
TGTGCCAGCAGCTTAGACAGGAGGGATACGGGTGGCTACACCTTC
CASSLDRRDTGGYTF
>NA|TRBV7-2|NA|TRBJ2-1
TGTGCCAGCAGCTTAACAACCTACAATGAGCAGTTCTTC
CASSLTTYNEQFF
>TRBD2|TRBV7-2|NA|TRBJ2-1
TGTGCCAGCAGCTTAGCGGGAGGGCCAACAAATGAGCAGTTCTTC
CASSLAGGPTNEQFF
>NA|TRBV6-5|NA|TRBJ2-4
TGTGCCAGCAGGCCTCTGACAGTAAACATTCAGTACTTC
CASRPLTVNIQYF
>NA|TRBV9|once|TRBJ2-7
TGTGCCAGCAGCGTAGAAAAACTGAGCTCCTACGAGCAGTACTTC
CASSVEKLSSYEQYF
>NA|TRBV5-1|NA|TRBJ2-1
TGCGCCAGCAGCTCCCGGGACTGGAGCTACAATGAGCAGTTCTTC
CASSSRDWSYNEQFF
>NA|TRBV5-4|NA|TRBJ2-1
TGTGCCAGCCTTGAGTTTGGGAGTGATGAGCAGTTCTTC
CASLEFGSDEQFF
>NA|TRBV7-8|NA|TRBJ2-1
TGTGCCAGCAGCCCCTGGACGCCCTCCTACAATGAGCAGTTCTTC
CASSPWTPSYNEQFF
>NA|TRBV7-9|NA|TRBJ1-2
TGTGCCACCGGTGGCGGCTACACCTTC
CATGGGYTF
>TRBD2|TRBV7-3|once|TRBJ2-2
TGTGCCAGCAGCTTAACGGGACTAGCGGGAGGGCCCTTAGCCGGGGAGCTGTTTTTT
CASSLTGLAGGPLAGELFF
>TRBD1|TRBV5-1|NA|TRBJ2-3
TGCGCCAGCAACATCGGGACAGTCACAGATACGCAGTATTTT
CASNIGTVTDTQYF
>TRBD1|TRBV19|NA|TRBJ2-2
TGTGCCAGTAACCCAGACAGGGGAGACGGGGAGCTGTTTTTT
CASNPDRGDGELFF
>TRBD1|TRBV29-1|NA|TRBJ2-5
TGCAGCGTTGCGGGGACAGCTCAAGAGACCCAGTACTTC
CSVAGTAQETQYF
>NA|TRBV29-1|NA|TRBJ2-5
TGCAGCGTTGTAGAGATAAAGAGAGAGACCCAGTACTTC
CSVVEIKRETQYF
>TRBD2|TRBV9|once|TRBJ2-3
TGTGCCAGCAGCGTAGACGGACTAGCCTTCTCAGATACGCAGTATTTT
CASSVDGLAFSDTQYF
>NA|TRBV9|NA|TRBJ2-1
TGTGCCAGCAGCGAATACAATGAGCAGTTCTTC
CASSEYNEQFF
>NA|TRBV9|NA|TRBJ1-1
TGTGCCAGCAGCGTAGTAGATACCGTTGAAGCTTTCTTT
CASSVVDTVEAFF
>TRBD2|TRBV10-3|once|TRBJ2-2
TGTGCCATCAGTGCGGCTAGCGGGAGTGCCGGGGAGCTGTTTTTT
CAISAASGSAGELFF
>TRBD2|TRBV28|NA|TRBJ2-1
TGTGCCAGCAGTTTACGGACTAGCGGCTACAATGAGCAGTTCTTC
CASSLRTSGYNEQFF
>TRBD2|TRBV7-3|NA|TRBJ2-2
TGTGCCAGCAGCTCCCCGGGACTAGCCGGCGGGGAGCTGTTTTTT
CASSSPGLAGGELFF
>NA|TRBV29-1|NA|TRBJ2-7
TGCAGCGCTGGTTCCTCCTACGAGCAGTACTTC
CSAGSSYEQYF
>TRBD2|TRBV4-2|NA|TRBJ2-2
TGTGCCAGCAGCCAAGCGCTAGCGGGAGTTGCTGGGGCCGGGGAGCTGTTTTTT
CASSQALAGVAGAGELFF
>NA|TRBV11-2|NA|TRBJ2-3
TGTGCCAGCAGCTTAGATGGTGGCGGGCGCGCAGATACGCAGTATTTT
CASSLDGGGRADTQYF
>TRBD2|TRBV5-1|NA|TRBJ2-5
TGCGCCAGCAGCTTAAGCGGGAGGGCCCAGGAGACCCAGTACTTC
CASSLSGRAQETQYF